The 32 T cell receptor beta chains below were found in one sample sequenced in a study of blood T cell repertoires in COVID-19. The data were produced by immunoSEQ multiplex PCR, yet TCRdb's version contains in-frame clones alone and is incomplete. This table has approximately 230,000 clones, 75% to 90% appearing once. The sequenced material came from PBMCs or T cells enriched from blood (not recorded which). Receptor source: a woman in her thirties who had recovered from COVID-19.

J is TRBJ1-1 and V is TRBV7-2; a weak D match, TRBD1 (5 bases). V lost 2 bases and J lost 4, with 17 bases in between. This CDR3 region has 16 residues. The germline CDR1 and CDR2 sequences are SGHTA and FQGNSA. This CDR3 is CASSLRGANSVTEAFF. The CDR3 DNA sequence: TGTGCCAGCAGCTTAAGGGGCGCGAATTCTGTCACTGAAGCTTTCTTT. Full variable domain (missing parts from reference TRBV7-2 and TRBJ1-1): GAGVSQSPSNKVTEKGKDVELRCDPISGHTALYWYRQSLGQGLEFLIYFQGNSAPDKSGLPSDRFSAERTGGSVSTLTIQRTQQEDSAVYLCASSLRGANSVTEAFFGQGTRLTVV.

The genes are TRBV4-2 and TRBJ2-7; D perhaps matches TRBD2 (6 bases). The length of the CDR3 is 13 residues. The V and J ends lost 0 bases and 5 bases respectively, with 8 bases between them. Germline V CDR1 and CDR2: LGHNA, YNFKEQ. CDR3 sequence: CASSQDRRDEQYF. CDR3 DNA: TGTGCCAGCAGCCAAGACAGGAGGGACGAGCAGTACTTC.

The chain is built from TRBV29-1 and TRBJ2-1, with a tentative D call TRBD2 (6 bases). CDR1 SQVTM and CDR2 ANQGSEA come from the germline V gene. The CDR3 runs to 10 residues. The CDR3 is CRAGGNEQFF. CDR3 DNA: TGCAGGGCTGGGGGGAATGAGCAGTTCTTC.

The CDR3 sequence is CASRQGATNQYF. The CDR3 DNA sequence: TGTGCCAGCAGGCAGGGTGCTACGAATCAGTACTTC. The chain employs TRBV12-3 or TRBV12-4 and TRBJ2-7, with a possible D match to TRBD1 (5 bases). The CDR3 sequence is 12 residues long. Trimming shortened V by 6 bases and J by 10 bases, and 16 bases separated the two germline ends.

This sequence joins TRBV29-1 and TRBJ2-7, with TRBD1 matching over 11 bases. The germline CDR1 and CDR2 sequences are SQVTM and ANQGSEA. V shed 5 bases, J shed 3 bases, and the junction held 3 bases outside the gene matches. This CDR3 contains 13 residues. The CDR3 sequence: CSVRTGGYYEQYF. In DNA form, the CDR3 reads TGCAGCGTTCGGACAGGGGGCTACTACGAGCAGTACTTC.

This clone was recorded once. The chain employs TRBV11-2 and TRBJ1-4; 7 bases align to TRBD1. CDR3 length equals 17 residues. Per germline, CDR1 SGHAT and CDR2 FQNNGV. After removal of 3 bases from V and 0 bases from J, the junction contained 7 bases not matched to a gene. CDR3 sequence: CASSFRGEKTTNEKLFF. The CDR3, as DNA: TGTGCCAGCAGCTTCAGGGGGGAGAAAACAACTAATGAAAAACTGTTTTTT.

This rearrangement joins TRBV28 to TRBJ1-4; D may be TRBD1 (5 bases). The germline V gene has CDR1 MDHEN and CDR2 SYDVKM. V dropped 2 bases and J dropped 4 bases, with 8 bases sitting between them. The CDR3 has 14 residues. CDR3 residues: CASSLIQVNEKLFF. CDR3 coding DNA: TGTGCCAGCAGTTTAATACAGGTTAATGAAAAACTGTTTTTT.

The CDR3 here is CARMDRVNYGYTF. The CDR3 bases are TGTGCCCGAATGGACAGGGTTAACTATGGCTACACCTTC. The V call is TRBV30, the J call TRBJ1-2; TRBD1 matches at 8 bases. With V trimmed by 8 bases and J by 1 base, 6 bases remained unmatched. Per the germline V gene, CDR1 is GTSNPN and CDR2 is SVGIG (reference sequence). This CDR3 contains 13 residues.

V gene TRBV18 combines with J gene TRBJ2-5; TRBD2 matches 9 bases. The CDR3 totals 15 residues. Germline V gives CDR1 KGHSH, CDR2 LQKENI. After removal of 3 bases from V and 3 bases from J, the junction contained 5 bases not matched to a gene. CDR3: CASSPVAGAEETQYF. Here the CDR3 DNA reads TGTGCCAGCTCACCCGTAGCGGGAGCCGAAGAGACCCAGTACTTC.

Concerning this clone itself: This clone may be a read error of a much larger clone one base away. This same CDR3 is encoded by further DNA sequences in the sample. J is TRBJ1-1 and V is TRBV28; D unresolved. The V and J ends lost 2 bases and 0 bases respectively, with 4 bases between them. The CDR3 sequence is 13 residues long. Germline loops: CDR1 MDHEN, CDR2 SYDVKM. The CDR3 region has the DNA TGTGCCAGCAGTTTAGGAGTGAACACTGAAGCTTTCTTT. Translation gives CASSLGVNTEAFF.

In its sample, this clone was seen once. V and J are TRBV2 and TRBJ2-1; D may be TRBD2 (5 bases). Germline V gene lookup returns CDR1 SNHLY and CDR2 FYNNEI. This CDR3 has 15 residues. Trimming stripped 8 bases from V and 1 base from J, with 15 bases between. The CDR3 here is CASGTGKTSYNEQFF. In DNA form, the CDR3 reads TGTGCCAGCGGTACCGGGAAAACTTCCTACAATGAGCAGTTCTTC. Full variable domain (missing parts from reference TRBV2 and TRBJ2-1): EPEVTQTPSHQVTQMGQEVILRCVPISNHLYFYWYRQILGQKVEFLVSFYNNEISEKSEIFDDQFSVERPDGSNFTLKIRSTKLEDSAMYFCASGTGKTSYNEQFFGPGTRLTVL.

This chain joins TRBV6-2 or TRBV6-3 and TRBJ2-3; 11 bases align to TRBD2. In germline, CDR1 is MNHEY, CDR2 SVGEGT. V gave up 6 bases and J gave up 7 bases; unmatched junction bases: 12. The length of the CDR3 is 16 residues. The CDR3 nucleotides read TGTGCCAGCAGCCTAGGAACTAGCGGGAGAGGAAATACGCAGTATTTT. Its translation: CASSLGTSGRGNTQYF.

The chain carries TRBV28 and TRBJ2-7, with TRBD1 as a possible D gene (6 bases). The CDR3 is made up of 16 amino acids. From germline, CDR1 is MDHEN and CDR2 SYDVKM. Trimming took 2 bases from V and 4 from J, leaving 18 bases between them. The chain's CDR3 is CASSLMRVGRGYEQYF. The CDR3 DNA sequence: TGTGCCAGCAGTTTAATGAGGGTCGGCAGGGGTTACGAGCAGTACTTC.

The gene calls are TRBV4-2 and TRBJ1-5, with 7 nucleotides matching TRBD1. V lost 4 bases to trimming and J lost 5 bases; unmatched junction nucleotides: 8. The CDR3 totals 15 residues. The germline gives CDR1 LGHNA, CDR2 YNFKEQ. The CDR3 spells CASSLYGTAYQPQHF. CDR3 nucleotides: TGTGCCAGCAGCCTGTACGGGACAGCTTATCAGCCCCAGCATTTT.

The genes are TRBV20-1 and TRBJ1-1; a possible D gene is TRBD1 (5 bases). Germline CDR1 reads DFQATT; CDR2 reads SNEGSKA (reference sequence). Trimming stripped 3 bases from V and 6 bases from J, with 14 bases between. The length of the CDR3 is 13 residues. The CDR3 reads CSASSPGFPEAFF. The CDR3 DNA sequence: TGCAGTGCTAGTTCCCCAGGGTTTCCTGAAGCTTTCTTT.

DNA for the CDR3: TGTGCCATCAGTGAAAACATGGGAGCCTATAATTCACCCCTCCACTTT. Its translation: CAISENMGAYNSPLHF. This sequence joins TRBV10-3 and TRBJ1-6; no clear D. The CDR3 is 16 amino acids. CDR1 and CDR2 (germline): ENHRY, SYGVKD. V was pared by 3 bases and J by 2 bases, with 11 bases between.

The chain combines TRBV7-2 with TRBJ2-2, with D tentatively TRBD2 (6 bases). Trimming took 0 bases from V and 4 from J, leaving 6 bases between them. Germline V CDR1 and CDR2: SGHTA, FQGNSA. The CDR3 is 14 amino acids. CDR3 region: CASSLAGGTGELFF. Written as DNA, the CDR3 is TGTGCCAGCAGCTTAGCGGGAGGCACCGGGGAGCTGTTTTTT.

V is TRBV24-1 and J is TRBJ2-3; the match to TRBD2 covers 9 bases. Germline values: CDR1 KGHDR, CDR2 SFDVKD. V shed 6 bases, J shed 2 bases, and the junction held 17 bases outside the gene matches. CDR3 length: 19 residues. The CDR3, as DNA: TGTGCCACCAGTCCCATAGCGGGAGTGGGTTCGGAGACCACAGATACGCAGTATTTT. Its translation: CATSPIAGVGSETTDTQYF.

The genes are TRBV5-4 and TRBJ2-5; 8 bases fit TRBD2. Germline V lookup: CDR1 SGHNT, CDR2 YYREEE (reference sequence). This CDR3 contains 16 residues. The junction had 11 bases not matched to a gene; V was cut back by 4 bases and J by 3 bases. DNA of the CDR3: TGTGCCAGCAGCCCCACCGGCAGCGGGAGTAAAGAGACCCAGTACTTC. Amino acid sequence: CASSPTGSGSKETQYF. Full variable domain (rest looked up from reference TRBV5-4 and TRBJ2-5): ETGVTQSPTHLIKTRGQQVTLRCSSQSGHNTVSWYQQALGQGPQFIFQYYREEENGRGNFPPRFSGLQFPNYSSELNVNALELDDSALYLCASSPTGSGSKETQYFGPGTRLLVL.

V gene TRBV5-5 combines with J gene TRBJ2-1; possible D gene TRBD2, 6 bases. With 3 bases removed from V and 1 base from J, the gap between germline ends came to 14 bases. From germline, CDR1 is SGHKS and CDR2 YYEKEE (reference sequence). The CDR3 spans 16 residues. CDR3 amino acids: CASSSLRGGSYNEQFF. For the CDR3, the DNA is TGTGCCAGCAGCTCGTTGCGGGGCGGGTCCTACAATGAGCAGTTCTTC.

The chain joins TRBV29-1 to TRBJ1-2, with D possibly TRBD1 on 6 matching bases. Germline assignment: CDR1 SQVTM and CDR2 ANQGSEA. V was trimmed by 3 bases and J by 9 bases, leaving 20 bases between them. The CDR3 has 14 amino acids. The CDR3, as DNA: TGCAGCGTTGACCAGACAGGCGACGGGGTTCGCTACACCTTC. It is translated as CSVDQTGDGVRYTF.

J is TRBJ1-2 and V is TRBV5-6; 7 bases fit TRBD1. Germline CDR1 SGHDT, CDR2 YYEEEE. After removal of 0 bases from V and 0 bases from J, the junction contained 8 bases not matched to a gene. This CDR3 contains 17 residues. The CDR3 is CASSLGDRDRANYGYTF. The DNA of the CDR3 is TGTGCCAGCAGCTTGGGGGATAGGGACAGAGCTAACTATGGCTACACCTTC.

This sequence joins TRBV9 and TRBJ1-2, with D hard to call. Trimming shortened V by 0 bases and J by 8 bases, and 17 bases separated the two germline ends. Germline V lookup: CDR1 SGDLS, CDR2 YYNGEE. The CDR3 totals 15 residues. CDR3 loop: CASSVDGSLGGGYTF. The CDR3 DNA is TGTGCCAGCAGCGTAGATGGCAGCCTCGGCGGAGGCTACACCTTC.

This chain uses TRBV11-2 with TRBJ2-7, with TRBD1 identical over 9 bases. This CDR3 spans 14 amino acids. After removal of 5 bases from V and 3 bases from J, the junction contained 5 bases not matched to a gene. Germline CDR1 is SGHAT and CDR2 is FQNNGV. For the CDR3, the DNA is TGTGCCAGCAGCCCGGGACAGGGAGTCTACGAGCAGTACTTC. It translates to CASSPGQGVYEQYF.

The chain recombines TRBV5-8 with TRBJ2-7, with 8 bases aligning to TRBD2. Germline V gene lookup returns CDR1 SGHTS and CDR2 YDEGEE. V lost 3 bases and J lost 2; bases outside the gene matches: 4. This CDR3 is 14 amino acids long. CDR3 DNA: TGTGCCAGCAGCTACCCGGGAGGGCCCTACGAGCAGTACTTC. Residues: CASSYPGGPYEQYF.

The chain recombines TRBV11-3 with TRBJ2-5; 8 bases map to TRBD2. The V gene's germline CDR1 is SGHNT and CDR2 YENEEA. V lost 0 bases to trimming and J lost 5 bases; unmatched junction nucleotides: 2. The CDR3 contains 14 residues. The DNA of the CDR3 is TGTGCCAGCAGCTTAGATCCTAGCGGGGAGACCCAGTACTTC. This encodes CASSLDPSGETQYF.

CDR3 coding DNA: TGCAGCGTCGCCCCCGGGACTTCCAACACCGGGGAGCTGTTTTTT. Translated, it gives CSVAPGTSNTGELFF. The J gene is TRBJ2-2, the V gene TRBV29-1; TRBD2 might be the D (6 bases). V dropped 6 bases and J dropped 2 bases, with 16 bases sitting between them. The germline gives CDR1 SQVTM, CDR2 ANQGSEA. The CDR3 has 15 residues.

The chain combines TRBV19 with TRBJ1-4; maybe TRBD1 (6 bases). V was trimmed by 3 bases and J by 6 bases, leaving 17 bases between them. The CDR3 spans 16 residues. Germline CDR1 reads LNHDA; CDR2 reads SQIVND (reference sequence). The CDR3 nucleotides read TGTGCCAGTAGTATTACCAGGGGATTATCCGATGAAAAACTGTTTTTT. Residues: CASSITRGLSDEKLFF.

The chain employs TRBV12-3 or TRBV12-4 and TRBJ1-1, with no clear D. The CDR3 consists of 13 residues. V was clipped by 3 bases and J by 4 bases, with 9 bases between them. The CDR3 nucleotides read TGTGCCAGCAGTTTGGGCAGCTCCACTGAAGCTTTCTTT. Translated: CASSLGSSTEAFF.

This clone was seen only once. This rearrangement joins TRBV4-2 to TRBJ1-5, with D unclear. The CDR3 has 16 residues. The germline gives CDR1 LGHNA, CDR2 YNFKEQ. V gave up 0 bases and J gave up 4 bases, with 13 bases separating them. The CDR3 spells CASSQEMSGINQPQHF. In nucleotides, the CDR3 is TGTGCCAGCAGCCAAGAAATGTCGGGGATAAATCAGCCCCAGCATTTT.

The chain combines TRBV7-9 with TRBJ2-1; 7 nucleotides line up with TRBD1. The germline V gene encodes CDR1 SEHNR and CDR2 FQNEAQ (reference sequence). This CDR3 is 13 amino acids long. Trimming at V came to 5 bases and at J to 6 bases, leaving 4 bases not matched to a gene. CDR3 loop: CASSTGQSNEQFF. The CDR3 nucleotides read TGTGCCAGCAGCACGGGACAGAGCAATGAGCAGTTCTTC.

The V and J genes are TRBV28 and TRBJ1-2, with 12 bases that match TRBD1. The trim removed 7 bases at V and 2 bases at J, leaving 14 bases unmatched. Per the germline V gene, CDR1 is MDHEN and CDR2 is SYDVKM. CDR3 length equals 18 residues. As DNA, the CDR3 is TGTGCCAGCACCCTAGGCTCCGGGACAGGGGGCGCCAACTATGGCTACACCTTC. It is translated as CASTLGSGTGGANYGYTF.